The 22 T cell receptor beta chains listed next were all sequenced from one sample in a study of T cells expressing NK-cell markers. TCRdb reprocessed the 5' RACE reads, with one entry per CDR3 protein and no DNA. The data include 350,000 to 450,000 distinct CDR3 sequences; the top ten clones carry 4% to 6.5%. The sequenced sample consisted of blood T cells: a sorted CD56 or NKG2C T cell subset, CD4+ or CD8+ T cells, or bulk PBMC T cells (not recorded which). These receptor sequences come from a man aged 18-69 years in good health.

V is TRBV29-1 and J is TRBJ1-6; as DNA is missing, the TRBD1 call by TCRdb cannot be tested. Germline V gene sequence: CDR1 SQVTM, CDR2 ANQGSEA. CDR3 size: 15 residues. The CDR3 loop reads CRDNPKSSYNSPLHF.

CDR3 sequence reads: CSAQSDRGLDEQYF. This chain connects TRBV20-1 to TRBJ2-7; TCRdb's D gene call, TRBD1, goes unchecked for lack of DNA. In germline, CDR1 is DFQATT, CDR2 SNEGSKA (reference sequence). The CDR3 has 14 amino acids.

The chain employs TRBV11-2 and TRBJ1-5; TCRdb's D gene call, TRBD1, goes unchecked for lack of DNA. CDR3 length: 18 amino acids. In germline, CDR1 is SGHAT, CDR2 FQNNGV. The CDR3 sequence: CASSFPRGVRDSNQPQHF.

V usage is TRBV2 and J usage is TRBJ2-3. Germline values: CDR1 SNHLY, CDR2 FYNNEI. This CDR3 has 16 residues. Here the CDR3 reads CASSEARASSTDTQYF.

V is TRBV5-6 and J is TRBJ2-7; TCRdb's D call of TRBD1 is untestable without DNA. Germline assignment: CDR1 SGHDT and CDR2 YYEEEE. The CDR3 totals 18 residues. Here the CDR3 reads CASSLYGLETVSSYEQYF. The full variable domain, its missing parts supplied by reference TRBV5-6 and TRBJ2-7, is DAGVTQSPTHLIKTRGQQVTLRCSPKSGHDTVSWYQQALGQGPQFIFQYYEEEERQRGNFPDRFSGHQFPNYSSELNVNALLLGDSALYLCASSLYGLETVSSYEQYFGPGTRLTVT.

The chain couples TRBV7-2 to TRBJ2-1; as DNA is missing, the TRBD2 call by TCRdb cannot be tested. The CDR3 covers 15 residues. CDR1 and CDR2 from the germline V gene are SGHTA and FQGNSA. The CDR3 sequence is CASRPGGGGVNEQFF.

V usage is TRBV5-1 and J usage is TRBJ1-2; TCRdb designates TRBD1, a call that cannot be tested without DNA. This CDR3 has 14 residues. Germline loops: CDR1 SGHRS, CDR2 YFSETQ. The chain's CDR3 is CASSPGAGLRSYTF.

V gene TRBV6-1 combines with J gene TRBJ1-1; with no DNA, the TCRdb D assignment of TRBD1 cannot be verified. Germline loops: CDR1 MNHNS, CDR2 SASEGT. This CDR3 contains 15 residues. Here the CDR3 reads CASSQSPGIRTEAFF.

The V and J genes are TRBV20-1 and TRBJ2-2; the TCRdb call, TRBD1, lacks DNA for checking. This CDR3 spans 16 amino acids. Per germline, CDR1 DFQATT and CDR2 SNEGSKA (reference sequence). Here the CDR3 reads CSAQTRPGGITGELFF.

The chain employs TRBV5-1 and TRBJ2-5. Germline CDR1 and CDR2: SGHRS and YFSETQ. The CDR3 has 15 residues. This chain's CDR3 is CASSPIGGIQETQYF.

Here the CDR3 reads CASLPYIPGGPRGYTF. The chain couples TRBV6-5 to TRBJ1-2. From germline, CDR1 is MNHEY and CDR2 SVGAGI. The CDR3 has 16 amino acids.

The chain carries TRBV20-1 and TRBJ1-1; TCRdb gives TRBD1 as the D gene, but with no DNA this cannot be confirmed. CDR1 is DFQATT and CDR2 is SNEGSKA in the germline V gene (reference sequence). There are 12 residues in the CDR3. Here the CDR3 reads CSATRDRGKAFF.

V gene TRBV3-1 combines with J gene TRBJ2-5; checking the TCRdb D call of TRBD2 is not possible without DNA. This CDR3 has 16 amino acids. In germline, CDR1 is LGHDT, CDR2 YNNKEL (reference sequence). The CDR3 region is CASSQRGTGPQETQYF.

The CDR3 loop reads CASRTSGNTEAFF. The chain carries TRBV28 and TRBJ1-1. This CDR3 is 13 amino acids long. The germline V gene encodes CDR1 MDHEN and CDR2 SYDVKM.

J is TRBJ2-2 and V is TRBV5-1; lacking DNA, the TRBD2 call made by TCRdb goes unchecked. The CDR3 loop spans 16 amino acids. The germline gives CDR1 SGHRS, CDR2 YFSETQ. The CDR3 here is CASSPIGRGNTGELFF.

The chain employs TRBV12-3 or TRBV12-4 and TRBJ2-3; the D call of TRBD1 rests on TCRdb alone, since no DNA is present to check it. The CDR3 has 15 residues. The CDR3: CASTGRTGRGDTQYF.

The chain recombines TRBV5-8 with TRBJ2-2. Germline values: CDR1 SGHTS, CDR2 YDEGEE. This CDR3 spans 12 amino acids. This CDR3 is CASLWNTGELFF.

The chain recombines TRBV6-1 with TRBJ2-5; without DNA, the TCRdb call of TRBD2 cannot be checked. Germline CDR1 reads MNHNS; CDR2 reads SASEGT. The CDR3 is 15 amino acids. The CDR3: CASSRTHSGGGTQYF.

The gene calls are TRBV18 and TRBJ2-7; TCRdb's D call, TRBD1, is unchecked because there is no DNA. This CDR3 region has 12 residues. Germline V lookup: CDR1 KGHSH, CDR2 LQKENI. The chain's CDR3 is CASSPNRAEQYF.

The rearrangement links TRBV6-6 to TRBJ2-7. This CDR3 is 13 amino acids long. CDR1 MNHNY and CDR2 SVGAGI come from the germline V gene (reference sequence). The CDR3 here is CASSYFPTYEQYF.

This chain links TRBV7-2 with TRBJ2-3; TCRdb indicates TRBD2, and absent DNA this call remains unverified. The CDR3 totals 14 residues. Germline V gene lookup returns CDR1 SGHTA and CDR2 FQGNSA. The CDR3 here is CASRQTSGGDTQYF.

The CDR3 is CASRSTGGVSTDTQYF. The rearrangement links TRBV6-1 to TRBJ2-3; there is no DNA to check the TCRdb D call of TRBD2. Germline CDR1 and CDR2: MNHNS and SASEGT. The CDR3 is 16 residues long.